In its sample, the clone carrying this T cell receptor (beta chain) was seen a few times. Measured with immunoSEQ multiplex PCR; TCRdb has only the in-frame clones, and not every one. The table has roughly 2,000 clones, roughly 23% seen once. This record comes from a study of T cells in localized non-small cell lung cancer. CDR1 and CDR2 (germline): MNHNS, SASEGT. The ends were cut back, 1 base at V and 4 bases at J, with 11 bases in the middle. This CDR3 region has 14 residues. V is TRBV6-1 and J is TRBJ2-7; D is undetermined. The TCR was taken from a female donor at least 60 years old with stage II squamous cell lung carcinoma. This specimen was lung tumor tissue, taken before any cancer treatment. The CDR3 bases are TGTGCCAGCAGTGAAGAGGCCAGGTCTTACGAGCAGTACTTC. It codes for CASSEEARSYEQYF.